The T cell receptor beta chain under discussion was sequenced for a study of control samples from healthy donors and cancer patients. Assay used: immunoSEQ multiplex PCR; TCRdb lists only in-frame clones, some missing. Among some 100,000 clones listed, around 80% were seen once. The CDR3 has 11 amino acids. Germline CDR1 is LGHDT and CDR2 is YNNKEL (reference sequence). Trimming left V 0 bases short and J 9 bases short, with 4 bases between. This clone appeared once. The clonotype originates from a woman aged 25 to 39 in good health. Sequenced input: blood. This rearrangement joins TRBV3-1 (or the pseudogene TRBV3-2) to TRBJ2-3; D not certain. In nucleotides, the CDR3 is TGTGCCAGCAGCCAAGAAGGGACGCAGTATTTT. It codes for CASSQEGTQYF.